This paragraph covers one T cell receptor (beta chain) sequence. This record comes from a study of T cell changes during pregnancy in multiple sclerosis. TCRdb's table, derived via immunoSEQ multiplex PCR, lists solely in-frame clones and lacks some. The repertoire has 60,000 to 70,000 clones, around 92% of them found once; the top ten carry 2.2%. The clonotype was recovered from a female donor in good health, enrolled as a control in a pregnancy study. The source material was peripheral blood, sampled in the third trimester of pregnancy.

As DNA, the CDR3 is TGTGCCACTCACCAGCGGGGGCTAGCGGGGGGTGAGCAGTTCTTC. This codes for CATHQRGLAGGEQFF. The V call is TRBV19, the J call TRBJ2-1; 11 bases are shared with TRBD2. CDR1 is LNHDA and CDR2 is SQIVND in the germline V gene (reference sequence). Germline trimming cut 10 bases from V and 9 bases from J; bases unmatched to any gene: 14. This CDR3 comprises 15 residues.